Listed below are T cell receptor beta chains from one sample, sequenced in a study of neurological immune-mediated disorders. TCRdb reprocessed the 5' RACE reads with MiXCR, giving one entry per CDR3 protein. The sample has roughly 34,000 distinct CDR3 sequences, approximately 13% seen once; the top ten hold about 2.5%. What was sequenced was PBMCs. The receptor set was obtained from a woman between 40 and 50 years old in good health. Each CDR3 is given with its conserved first and last residue. The D gene is left open where the match is weak. The size entry is marked missing in some rows and otherwise reads once, few, many or a size class.

clone_size | j_call | v_call | d_call | cdr3_nt | cdr3_aa
many | TRBJ2-1 | TRBV6-2/TRBV6-3 | - | TGTGCCAGCAGGATCTCAGGGAATGAGCAGTTCTTC | CASRISGNEQFF
many | TRBJ1-6 | TRBV5-1 | - | TGCGCCAGCTCCCTGGCGGGGGCTTCTGATTCACCCCTCCACTTT | CASSLAGASDSPLHF
- | TRBJ2-1 | TRBV7-9 | TRBD1 | TGTGCCAGCAGCTTAACGGGACAGGGATCCAATGAGCAGTTCTTC | CASSLTGQGSNEQFF
many | TRBJ1-1 | TRBV12-3/TRBV12-4 | TRBD1 | TGTGCCAGCAGTTTTTGGACAGGGAGGATCACTGAAGCTTTCTTT | CASSFWTGRITEAFF
many | TRBJ2-3 | TRBV5-1 | - | TGCGCCAGTACCCTCGGACAGAGCACAGATACGCAGTATTTT | CASTLGQSTDTQYF
many | TRBJ1-1 | TRBV12-3/TRBV12-4 | - | TGTGCCAGCGGGAAACCGAACACTGAAGCTTTCTTT | CASGKPNTEAFF
many | TRBJ2-2 | TRBV10-2 | TRBD2 | TGCGCCAGCAGTGATGGACTAGTGTGGACCGGGGAGCTGTTTTTT | CASSDGLVWTGELFF
once | TRBJ2-7 | TRBV5-5 | TRBD1 | TGTGCCAGCAGCTTGGTAGGGACAGGGAGCAACGAGCAGTACTTC | CASSLVGTGSNEQYF
many | TRBJ2-7 | TRBV7-2 | TRBD2 | TGTGCCAGCACCAGGAGCGGGAGTAACTACGAGCAGTACTTC | CASTRSGSNYEQYF
many | TRBJ2-1 | TRBV7-2 | TRBD1 | TGTGCCAGCAGCTGGGCGACGACAGGGAGTTCCAATGAGCAGTTCTTC | CASSWATTGSSNEQFF
many | TRBJ1-6 | TRBV6-2/TRBV6-3 | - | TGTGCCAGCAGTTACTCGATCGACGCGACGGCACCCCTCCACTTT | CASSYSIDATAPLHF
many | TRBJ2-1 | TRBV12-3/TRBV12-4 | TRBD1 | TGTGCCAGCAGTTTAGCGTCCGGGACAGGGGTGTTCAATGAGCAGTTCTTC | CASSLASGTGVFNEQFF
many | TRBJ2-1 | TRBV7-9 | - | TGTGCCAGCAGCTTAGGGGATAATGAGCAGTTCTTC | CASSLGDNEQFF
many | TRBJ2-7 | TRBV7-2 | - | TGTGCCAGCAGCTATACTAGCTCCTACGAGCAGTACTTC | CASSYTSSYEQYF
many | TRBJ2-5 | TRBV5-1 | TRBD1 | TGCGCCAGCAGCTTGGACCCGTCGGGACAGACCCAAGAGACCCAGTACTTC | CASSLDPSGQTQETQYF
- | TRBJ2-2 | TRBV12-3/TRBV12-4 | - | TGTGCCAGCAGCAAAGCCGTGGGGGGAGAGATGTTTTTT | CASSKAVGGEMFF
- | TRBJ1-2 | TRBV25-1 | TRBD1 | TGTGCCAGCAGTGATAGATCTCAGGGGGCAGGCGGCTACACCTTC | CASSDRSQGAGGYTF
many | TRBJ1-2 | TRBV6-1 | - | TGTGCCAGCGTACCTGGACATTCTGTAAATGATGGCTACACCTTC | CASVPGHSVNDGYTF
many | TRBJ1-2 | TRBV7-2 | - | TGTGCCAGCAGCTTAGCGCGGCAGGGGTTCAGGGGCTACACCTTC | CASSLARQGFRGYTF
many | TRBJ2-7 | TRBV20-1 | TRBD1 | TGCAGTGCTAGTATTGTGGGACAGTTATACGAGCAGTACTTC | CSASIVGQLYEQYF
few | TRBJ2-5 | TRBV19 | - | TGTGCCAGTAGTAAGGGTACAGAGACCCAGTACTTC | CASSKGTETQYF
many | TRBJ2-1 | TRBV9 | TRBD2 | TGTGCCAGCAGCGCGGGACTAGCTAGCAATGAGCAGTTCTTC | CASSAGLASNEQFF
medium-sized | TRBJ2-1 | TRBV2 | - | TGTGCCAGTTCCAAAGAGGGGCTCAATGAGCAGTTCTTC | CASSKEGLNEQFF
many | TRBJ1-5 | TRBV5-1 | - | TGCGCCAGCAGCTTGGTACCTAATCAGCCCCAGCATTTT | CASSLVPNQPQHF
many | TRBJ2-7 | TRBV20-1 | - | TGCAGTGCTATGGCCCCTGGACCCTCGGGCGAGCAGTACTTC | CSAMAPGPSGEQYF
once | TRBJ2-1 | TRBV18 | - | TGTGCCAGCTCACCACCGCTTAAACTTAAAAATGAGCAGTTCTTC | CASSPPLKLKNEQFF
- | TRBJ1-2 | TRBV25-1 | - | TGTGCCAGCAGACCGGTTAAGGGAGCGAGTGGCTACACCTTC | CASRPVKGASGYTF
many | TRBJ1-5 | TRBV5-1 | - | TGCGCCAGCAGCTTGGATCTCGGCGGACAGCCCCAGCATTTT | CASSLDLGGQPQHF
- | TRBJ2-1 | TRBV5-4 | TRBD2 | TGTGCCAGCAGTCGAGGGAGGGAGGATGAGCAGTTCTTC | CASSRGREDEQFF
many | TRBJ2-7 | TRBV5-1 | - | TGCGCCAGCAGCTTCGGTAAGAGGGGACTCTCCTACGAGCAGTACTTC | CASSFGKRGLSYEQYF
many | TRBJ2-1 | TRBV7-2 | TRBD2 | TGTGCCAGCAGCGCCCGACTAGCGGGAGTTTCCTACAATGAGCAGTTCTTC | CASSARLAGVSYNEQFF
- | TRBJ1-5 | TRBV27 | - | TGTGCCAGCAGTTTGTCGGTGCTGGGGCCCCAGCATTTT | CASSLSVLGPQHF
- | TRBJ1-1 | TRBV5-6 | - | TGTGCCAGCAGCACGCCCCCTGGGGTTACTGAAGCTTTATTT | CASSTPPGVTEALF
many | TRBJ1-1 | TRBV5-1 | - | TGCGCCAGCAGCTTTGGCGACAATGAAGCTTTCTTT | CASSFGDNEAFF
many | TRBJ1-1 | TRBV14 | TRBD1 | TGTGCCAGCAGCCTAGGGGGCGGGTTTACTGAAGCTTTCTTT | CASSLGGGFTEAFF
many | TRBJ1-1 | TRBV20-1 | TRBD1 | TGCAGTGCTAGCCGGACAGGGGAGAAGACTTTCTTT | CSASRTGEKTFF
many | TRBJ2-7 | TRBV29-1 | - | TGCAGCGTTGAAGTCAGCTCCTACGAGCAGTACTTC | CSVEVSSYEQYF
- | TRBJ1-3 | TRBV18 | - | TGTGCCAGCTCACCACAGGACAAGGGGCCTGGAAACACCATATATTTT | CASSPQDKGPGNTIYF
many | TRBJ2-1 | TRBV9 | - | TGTGCCAGCAGCCTACGTTTGGGGGCTTACAATGAGCAGTTCTTC | CASSLRLGAYNEQFF
few | TRBJ2-2 | TRBV7-7 | - | TGTGCCAGCAGCCCTCACACCGGGGAGCTGTTTTTT | CASSPHTGELFF
many | TRBJ1-2 | TRBV12-3/TRBV12-4 | - | TGTGCCAGCAGTACATCCGGGCCATCGGGTTGCTTCTTC | CASSTSGPSGCFF
medium-sized | TRBJ1-2 | TRBV3-1 | - | TGTGCCAGCAGCCAATGGACAGTAACCCATGGCTACACCTTC | CASSQWTVTHGYTF
many | TRBJ2-7 | TRBV10-2 | - | TGCGCCAGCAGTGAGGTCAGGGGCTACGAGCAGTACTTC | CASSEVRGYEQYF
- | TRBJ2-4 | TRBV27 | - | TGTGCCAGCAGTACCTTGGGGGGGCTAGCCAAAAACATTCAGTACTTC | CASSTLGGLAKNIQYF
many | TRBJ2-3 | TRBV5-1 | - | TGCGCCAGCAGCAGGACATCAACTCCAGATACGCAGTATTTT | CASSRTSTPDTQYF
- | TRBJ2-7 | TRBV6-2/TRBV6-3 | TRBD1 | TGTGCCATCAGGGAACCGGGACAGGGAGCCTACGAGCAGTACTTC | CAIREPGQGAYEQYF
many | TRBJ2-1 | TRBV6-1 | - | TGTGCCAGCAGTGGAAACTACAATGAGCAGTTCTTC | CASSGNYNEQFF
many | TRBJ2-1 | TRBV12-3/TRBV12-4 | - | TGTGCCGCCTGGCGGGACAATGAGCAGTTCTTC | CAAWRDNEQFF